A single sample is the source of the 3 T cell receptor beta chains below, sequenced in a study of Ad26.COV2.S vaccination and SARS-CoV-2 variants (dated by TCRdb to 2020 to 2023). In the paper's terms, the treatment or condition label means: 19 received Ad26.COV2.S at low or high dose, single or two shots; about 5 received placebo; per-sample allocation not given. Repertoires of vaccine and placebo recipients were sequenced from samples taken on day 63 after the first injection. Library construction relied on the immunoSEQ multiplex PCR assay. Here the immuneACCESS table is served through TCRdb, limited to in-frame sequences with V and J called. Missing clones are a known gap in these copies; in checked studies unresolved V genes cover under half, and the rest lacks a known reason. Here the sample has 400,000 to 450,000 clones; over 75% occur a single time. The leading ten clones occupy roughly an eighth of the sample.

The sample in question was peripheral blood, obtained in a trial of Ad26.COV2.S vaccine versus placebo. These receptors all stem from a person between 18 and 65 years old who received the Ad26.COV2.S COVID-19 vaccine or a placebo.

The rearrangement links TRBV29-1 to TRBJ2-7, with TRBD1 identical over 9 bases. The CDR3 covers 13 residues. Germline values: CDR1 SQVTM, CDR2 ANQGSEA. V lost 7 bases, J lost 5 bases, and 9 bases stayed unmatched. In DNA form, the CDR3 reads TGCAGCGCCTCAGGGACAGGGATCAACGAGCAGTACTTC. Protein: CSASGTGINEQYF.

The chain couples TRBV3-1 (or the pseudogene TRBV3-2) to TRBJ1-2; a weak D match, TRBD1 (6 bases). CDR1 LGHDT and CDR2 YNNKEL come from the germline V gene (reference sequence). Trimming removed 4 bases from V and 0 bases from J, with 21 bases in between. This CDR3 region has 18 residues. CDR3 residues: CASSRRTTGLSTNYGYTF. Here the CDR3 DNA reads TGTGCCAGCAGCCGACGGACGACAGGTTTATCGACTAACTATGGCTACACCTTC.

This clone occurred a few times. This chain connects TRBV5-4 to TRBJ1-4; TRBD1 aligns across 8 bases. Germline lookup yields CDR1 SGHNT and CDR2 YYREEE (reference sequence). J lost 5 bases, V lost 2 bases, and 5 bases had no gene match. The CDR3 contains 15 residues. CDR3 sequence (DNA): TGTGCCAGCAGCTTCTCAGGGGGCAGGAATGAAAAACTGTTTTTT. It codes for CASSFSGGRNEKLFF.